The 29 T cell receptor beta chains reported below all come from one sample, sequenced in a study of blood T cells in healthy people across ages. Through a sample-barcoded 5' primer and a J-beta primer mix, a second PCR was run for roughly 6 to 11 cycles. TCRdb fed the 5' RACE reads into MiXCR, producing one record per CDR3 protein. This sample yields hundreds of thousands of distinct CDR3 sequences, of which roughly 60% are seen a single time; 20% to 25% belongs to the top ten. Material: blood. These receptors all come from a man under 40 in good health.

The rearrangement links TRBV9 to TRBJ1-2, with D perhaps matching TRBD1 (5 bases). Germline assignment: CDR1 SGDLS and CDR2 YYNGEE. V lost 0 bases, J lost 7 bases, and 22 bases lay in between. This CDR3 has 17 residues. The CDR3 loop is CASSVALGRGSEVGYTF. CDR3 DNA sequence: TGTGCCAGCAGCGTAGCGCTGGGGAGGGGATCAGAAGTTGGCTACACCTTC.

The chain combines TRBV7-2 with TRBJ2-7, with D possibly being TRBD2 (5 bases). This CDR3 has 14 amino acids. Between the trimmed V and J ends, which lost 8 bases and 0 bases, there was a span of 14 bases. Germline V lookup: CDR1 SGHTA, CDR2 FQGNSA. The CDR3 reads CASGQAVNSYEQYF. The CDR3 nucleotides read TGTGCCAGCGGCCAAGCGGTCAACTCCTACGAGCAGTACTTC.

CDR3 amino acids: CAIGSPRDKETQYF. The CDR3 coding sequence is TGTGCCATCGGATCCCCCCGGGACAAAGAGACCCAGTACTTC. The J gene is TRBJ2-5, the V gene TRBV10-3; TRBD1 might be the D (6 bases). Per germline, CDR1 ENHRY and CDR2 SYGVKD. The CDR3 has 14 amino acids. Deletions cut 8 bases from V and 3 bases from J, with 16 bases between.

There are a few counts of this clonotype. The gene calls are TRBV7-2 and TRBJ2-5; 10 bases match TRBD2. CDR3 size: 16 residues. Per the germline V gene, CDR1 is SGHTA and CDR2 is FQGNSA. Trimming at V came to 0 bases and at J to 2 bases, leaving 3 bases not matched to a gene. CDR3 residues: CASSLAKLAGQETQYF. The CDR3 nucleotides read TGTGCCAGCAGCTTAGCCAAACTAGCGGGACAAGAGACCCAGTACTTC.

The chain couples TRBV25-1 to TRBJ2-1, with 10 positions matching TRBD2. With V trimmed by 4 bases and J by 7 bases, 7 bases remained unmatched. CDR1 is MGHDK, CDR2 SYGVNS, per germline. CDR3 length: 15 residues. Here the CDR3 reads CASSGLRTSGNEQFF. The CDR3 coding sequence is TGTGCCAGCAGTGGGCTTAGGACTAGCGGTAATGAGCAGTTCTTC.

V gene TRBV25-1 combines with J gene TRBJ2-1; perhaps TRBD1 as D (5 bases). Germline V CDR1 and CDR2: MGHDK, SYGVNS. V was clipped by 1 base and J by 0 bases, with 10 bases between them. The length of the CDR3 is 16 residues. In nucleotides, the CDR3 is TGTGCCAGCAGTGAATGGCAGGGTGGCTCCTACAATGAGCAGTTCTTC. Its protein is CASSEWQGGSYNEQFF.

The sample holds a few counts of this clonotype. The CDR3 DNA reads TGCGCCAGCAGCCAAGGGCTAGCGGCAACCTACGAGCAGTACTTC. Protein product: CASSQGLAATYEQYF. The chain employs TRBV4-3 and TRBJ2-7; TRBD2 agrees at 7 bases. Per the germline V gene, CDR1 is LGHNA and CDR2 is YSLEER. The CDR3 totals 15 residues. After removal of 1 base from V and 2 bases from J, the junction contained 5 bases not matched to a gene.

V and J are TRBV7-9 and TRBJ2-5; 7 bases match TRBD1. Germline V gene data show CDR1 as SEHNR and CDR2 as FQNEAQ (reference sequence). This CDR3 is built from 16 residues. With V trimmed by 6 bases and J by 5 bases, 15 bases remained unmatched. The CDR3 reads CASSRRDSLVKETQYF. CDR3 in DNA: TGTGCCAGCAGTCGAAGGGACAGCCTAGTGAAGGAGACCCAGTACTTC.

The chain has TRBV20-1 and TRBJ2-5; D is undetermined. CDR1 and CDR2 from the germline V gene are DFQATT and SNEGSKA (reference sequence). This CDR3 region has 12 residues. Trimming took 8 bases from V and 5 from J, leaving 15 bases between them. CDR3 loop: CSSGQSGETQYF. In DNA form, the CDR3 reads TGCAGTAGTGGTCAATCTGGGGAGACCCAGTACTTC.

The chain uses TRBV7-2 and TRBJ1-2, with D tentatively TRBD1 (6 bases). Germline CDR1 reads SGHTA; CDR2 reads FQGNSA. Deletions cut 0 bases from V and 7 bases from J, with 15 bases between. This CDR3 is 15 amino acids long. CDR3 residues: CASSLARGETFGYTF. The CDR3, as DNA: TGTGCCAGCAGCTTAGCTAGGGGGGAGACTTTTGGCTACACCTTC. Full variable domain (outside the CDR3, taken from reference TRBV7-2 and TRBJ1-2): GAGVSQSPSNKVTEKGKDVELRCDPISGHTALYWYRQSLGQGLEFLIYFQGNSAPDKSGLPSDRFSAERTGGSVSTLTIQRTQQEDSAVYLCASSLARGETFGYTFGSGTRLTVV.

This chain joins TRBV5-5 and TRBJ2-1, with TRBD2 as a possible D gene (6 bases). CDR3 length: 14 residues. In germline, CDR1 is SGHKS, CDR2 YYEKEE (reference sequence). V lost 2 bases, J lost 4 bases, and 10 bases lay in between. The CDR3 sequence: CASSFTGTYNEQFF. Here the CDR3 DNA reads TGTGCCAGCAGCTTTACCGGGACTTACAATGAGCAGTTCTTC.

V usage is TRBV21-1 and J usage is TRBJ2-4; no DNA check was done on the table's D call, TRBD2. TRBV21-1 is a listed pseudogene. There are 16 residues in the CDR3. CDR3 nucleotides: TGTGCCAGCAGCACGTGTACGGGGAGGTCCAAAAACATTCAGTACTTC. It yields the protein CASSTCTGRSKNIQYF.

The chain recombines TRBV7-9 with TRBJ2-7; no reliable D call. Germline V gene sequence: CDR1 SEHNR, CDR2 FQNEAQ (reference sequence). The V gene lost 2 bases and the J gene lost 2 bases, with 7 bases spanning the gap. CDR3 length: 13 amino acids. CDR3 sequence (DNA): TGTGCCAGCAGCTTAAACAATCCCTACGAGCAGTACTTC. This translates into CASSLNNPYEQYF.

The J gene is TRBJ1-5, the V gene TRBV20-1; D ambiguous. From germline, CDR1 is DFQATT and CDR2 SNEGSKA (reference sequence). This CDR3 comprises 14 residues. V was pared by 0 bases and J by 3 bases, with 9 bases between. This chain's CDR3 is CSARDSLDNQPQHF. Here the CDR3 DNA reads TGCAGTGCTAGAGATTCTCTCGACAATCAGCCCCAGCATTTT.

The genes are TRBV27 and TRBJ2-1, with D perhaps assigned TRBD1 or TRBD2 (6 bases each). V lost 8 bases, J lost 11 bases, and 13 bases lay in between. CDR1 MNHEY and CDR2 SMNVEV come from the germline V gene (reference sequence). CDR3 length: 11 residues. The CDR3, as DNA: TGTGCCAGCGGGGGGCCAAGACAGCAGTTCTTC. Encoded protein: CASGGPRQQFF.

The V gene is TRBV15, the J gene TRBJ2-1; D possibly corresponds to TRBD1 (6 bases). The closer fit of TRBJ2-7 to the DNA end suggests the J call may be wrong. The CDR3 runs to 18 residues. Germline CDR1 is LNHNV and CDR2 is YYDKDF (reference sequence). CDR3: CATSRDRHRTVTYNEQYF. The DNA for the CDR3 is TGTGCCACCAGCAGAGATCGCCACCGGACAGTAACCTACAATGAGCAGTACTTC.

The chain carries TRBV12-3 or TRBV12-4 and TRBJ1-2; 9 nucleotides line up with TRBD1. V gave up 6 bases and J gave up 6 bases; unmatched junction bases: 11. The length of the CDR3 is 15 residues. Here the CDR3 DNA reads TGTGCCAGCAGACGGATGGGGCGGACAGGGGATGGCTACACCTTC. This sequence encodes CASRRMGRTGDGYTF.

This chain links TRBV15 with TRBJ2-2; unclear D gene. Trimming shortened V by 1 base and J by 8 bases, and 14 bases separated the two germline ends. This CDR3 has 15 amino acids. Germline V CDR1 and CDR2: LNHNV, YYDKDF (reference sequence). The CDR3, as DNA: TGTGCCACCAGCAGAGCTAGGGCTGTGGCGGGGGAGCTGTTTTTT. This gives the protein CATSRARAVAGELFF.

The chain is built from TRBV25-1 and TRBJ2-7, with D possibly matching TRBD2 (6 bases). Trimming pared 3 bases from V and 3 bases from J, leaving 12 bases between. The CDR3 totals 14 residues. The V gene's germline CDR1 is MGHDK and CDR2 SYGVNS. CDR3 sequence: CASSEQRAGYEQYF. CDR3 bases: TGTGCCAGCAGTGAGCAGCGGGCGGGCTACGAGCAGTACTTC.

This clonotype has just a few counts. The chain carries TRBV7-2 and TRBJ2-1, with 8 bases aligning to TRBD2. After removal of 2 bases from V and 4 bases from J, the junction contained 7 bases not matched to a gene. The CDR3 is 16 residues long. Germline CDR1 and CDR2: SGHTA and FQGNSA. The CDR3 region has the DNA TGTGCCAGCAGCTTAACATCGGGAGGGAGTTACAATGAGCAGTTCTTC. The encoded protein is CASSLTSGGSYNEQFF. The whole variable domain, filled in from reference TRBV7-2 and TRBJ2-1, reads GAGVSQSPSNKVTEKGKDVELRCDPISGHTALYWYRQSLGQGLEFLIYFQGNSAPDKSGLPSDRFSAERTGGSVSTLTIQRTQQEDSAVYLCASSLTSGGSYNEQFFGPGTRLTVL.

The CDR3 reads CSATEESNYGYTF. Here the CDR3 DNA reads TGCAGTGCCACAGAGGAGAGTAACTATGGCTACACCTTC. The chain recombines TRBV20-1 with TRBJ1-2; D uncertain. The V end lost 6 bases, the J end lost 1 base, and 12 bases lay between the germline ends. The length of the CDR3 is 13 residues. Germline V lookup: CDR1 DFQATT, CDR2 SNEGSKA (reference sequence).

Details on this clonotype: An end of the junction does not agree with germline; a read error may underlie this. CDR3 coding DNA: TGTGCCAACAGTTCCGCGCCTATGGCTAGCGGGAGCGCAGAGACCCAGTACTTC. This encodes CANSSAPMASGSAETQYF. J is TRBJ2-7 and V is TRBV6-2 or TRBV6-3; 10 nucleotides match TRBD2. Matching the DNA end better, TRBJ2-5 makes the J call doubtful. CDR1 MNHEY and CDR2 SVGEGT come from the germline V gene. The CDR3 has 18 amino acids.

This sequence joins TRBV14 and TRBJ1-4; a weak D match, TRBD1 (5 bases). The V gene's germline CDR1 is SGHDN and CDR2 FVKESK. The CDR3 totals 13 residues. Trimming took 4 bases from V and 4 from J, leaving 7 bases between them. CDR3 region: CASSRGLNEKLFF. The CDR3, as DNA: TGTGCCAGCAGCCGGGGCCTTAATGAAAAACTGTTTTTT.

This clonotype was seen a few times. The chain joins TRBV3-1 to TRBJ2-7; 9 positions match TRBD1. CDR1 is LGHDT, CDR2 YNNKEL, per germline (reference sequence). The CDR3 covers 15 residues. Unmatched junction bases numbered 16, after V lost 10 bases and J lost 6 bases. CDR3 amino acids: CATSALDRGEVEQYF. The CDR3 bases are TGTGCCACTTCAGCCCTGGACAGGGGCGAGGTCGAGCAGTACTTC.

This clonotype has a handful of counts. The CDR3 spells CASSFGTGGDEQYF. The CDR3, as DNA: TGTGCCAGCAGTTTTGGGACAGGGGGTGACGAGCAGTACTTC. The rearrangement links TRBV6-5 to TRBJ2-5, with 11 bases that match TRBD1. The DNA end favors TRBJ2-7, so the J call may be wrong. This CDR3 has 14 residues. Germline values: CDR1 MNHEY, CDR2 SVGAGI.

The chain combines TRBV27 with TRBJ2-1, with D tentatively TRBD1 (5 bases). V was trimmed by 1 base and J by 3 bases, leaving 19 bases between them. Germline V gene data show CDR1 as MNHEY and CDR2 as SMNVEV (reference sequence). The CDR3 is 18 amino acids. The DNA of the CDR3 is TGTGCCAGCAGTTTATTATCTAGGGGCGCCTCCGACTACAATGAGCAGTTCTTC. Encoded protein: CASSLLSRGASDYNEQFF.

The table lists this clonotype with a count of one. The V and J genes are TRBV7-3 and TRBJ2-1; perhaps TRBD2 as D (6 bases). Deletions cut 4 bases from V and 4 bases from J, with 11 bases between. The CDR3 contains 14 residues. CDR1 and CDR2 from the germline V gene are SGHTA and FQGTGA. The CDR3 loop reads CASSYAGTYNEQFF. The CDR3 DNA follows: TGTGCCAGCAGCTATGCCGGGACTTACAATGAGCAGTTCTTC.

This chain links TRBV18 with TRBJ2-2; no clear D gene. The germline CDR1 and CDR2 sequences are KGHSH and LQKENI. The CDR3 length is 16 residues. Deletions cut 5 bases from V and 4 bases from J, with 17 bases between. CDR3 nucleotide sequence: TGTGCCAGCTCATCCTCCCGGGCAGGTGCCACCGGGGAGCTGTTTTTT. It codes for CASSSSRAGATGELFF.

V usage is TRBV6-2 or TRBV6-3 and J usage is TRBJ2-1, with D possibly TRBD2 on 6 matching bases. The CDR3 sequence is 15 residues long. V was shortened by 0 bases and J by 6 bases, with 12 bases between the two germline ends. Germline CDR1 reads MNHEY; CDR2 reads SVGEGT. As DNA, the CDR3 is TGTGCCAGCAGTTACTCGATCGGGGACTTCAATGAGCAGTTCTTC. Its protein is CASSYSIGDFNEQFF.